This note documents a single T cell receptor beta chain sequence. The data stem from a study of blood T cells in healthy people across ages. The germline CDR1 and CDR2 sequences are SNHLY and FYNNEI. Trimming removed 6 bases from V and 4 bases from J; junction bases left unmatched: 2. The CDR3 loop spans 12 amino acids. Sample-barcoded 5' priming and a J-beta primer mix drove a second PCR of about 6 to 12 cycles. TCRdb processed the 5' RACE reads anew with MiXCR; each CDR3 protein has one entry. This sample has approximately 790,000 distinct CDR3 sequences; around 62% occur once, and the top ten carry around a quarter. Researchers isolated at least 6.5 million PBMCs per sample.

This clonotype originated in a man under 40 in good health. The sequenced sample consisted of blood. The chain joins TRBV2 to TRBJ1-1; 7 bases agree with TRBD1. As DNA, the CDR3 is TGTGCCAGCAGGAGGGGGCCCACTGAAGCTTTCTTT. It codes for CASRRGPTEAFF. Variable domain in full (rest from reference TRBV2 and TRBJ1-1): EPEVTQTPSHQVTQMGQEVILRCVPISNHLYFYWYRQILGQKVEFLVSFYNNEISEKSEIFDDQFSVERPDGSNFTLKIRSTKLEDSAMYFCASRRGPTEAFFGQGTRLTVV.